The rows below give T cell receptor beta chains drawn from one sample of a study of shared clonotypes between healthy human individuals. TCRdb's table, derived via immunoSEQ multiplex PCR, lists solely in-frame clones and lacks some. Of about 1.4 million clones in the sample, roughly 96% were seen once. The sample was naive CD4+ T cells sorted from blood. The receptors originated from a man aged 30 to 39 in good health. CDR3s include the opening cysteine and the closing phenylalanine or tryptophan. D genes are given only for firm matches.

13	TRBV6-5	TRBJ2-2	-	TGTGCCAGCAGCATACTCCCTGGGGGGGAGCTGTTTTTT	CASSILPGGELFF
13	TRBV19	TRBJ1-5	-	TGTGCCAGTAGTATTATGGGGAATCAGCCCCAGCATTTT	CASSIMGNQPQHF
16	TRBV11-2	TRBJ2-1	-	TGTGCCAGCAGCCCAAGGCACCGAAGCTCCTACAATGAGCAGTTCTTC	CASSPRHRSSYNEQFF
14	TRBV6-6	TRBJ2-7	-	TGTGCCAGCGGACACAGTGATCAACCCTACGAGCAGTACTTC	CASGHSDQPYEQYF
17	TRBV12-5	TRBJ1-2	-	TGTGCTAGTGGTTTGAGTGGCAGGAGTAGTGGCAACTATGGCTACACCTTC	CASGLSGRSSGNYGYTF
13	TRBV19	TRBJ2-3	-	TGTGCCACCAAAGGGGCCTACACAGATACGCAGTATTTT	CATKGAYTDTQYF
17	TRBV27	TRBJ2-6	TRBD2	TGTGCCAGCAGTTTAGAGCGGGAGCCCTCTGGGGCCAACGTCCTGACTTTC	CASSLEREPSGANVLTF
14	TRBV7-9	TRBJ2-1	TRBD1	TGTGCCAGCAGCTTAACAGGGGGCATAAATGAGCAGTTCTTC	CASSLTGGINEQFF
13	TRBV5-4	TRBJ1-2	-	TGTGCCAGCAGCTTAGATCCGGACTATGGCTACACCTTC	CASSLDPDYGYTF
14	TRBV11-3	TRBJ2-2	-	TGTGCCAGCAGCTTAGTGCCTAGCGCCGGGGAGCTGTTTTTT	CASSLVPSAGELFF
18	TRBV5-1	TRBJ2-1	TRBD1	TGCGCCAGCAGCGCAGGGGGCTTGAAGCGAGCGGTCGTGAATGAGCAGTTCTTC	CASSAGGLKRAVVNEQFF
12	TRBV7-8	TRBJ2-5	-	TGTGCCAGCAGCTTAAGGGGACGGACCCAGTACTTC	CASSLRGRTQYF
16	TRBV12-5	TRBJ1-2	TRBD1	TGTGCTAGTGGTTTGGAACAGGGGGCCCTTAACTATGGCTACACCTTC	CASGLEQGALNYGYTF